The entry below describes one T cell receptor (beta chain). The specificity of this receptor is unknown. Within one base of it there is no much larger clone, and no base qualities were kept. The data stem from a study of shared clonotypes between healthy human individuals (dated by TCRdb to the early 2020s). Broadly, across the study: The cohort included a few men and a couple of women between 18 and 49 years of age. For each donor, CD4 naive and CD4 memory were each run on three plates, CD8 naive on two plates, and CD8 memory on one plate. To estimate repertoire size and how much clonotype sharing occurs between individuals, the study deeply sequenced the blood TCR repertoires of several healthy adults. To increase sequencing depth and limit assay-specific biases, different laboratories used diverse techniques to prepare libraries and sequence TCR repertoires. Each donor's leukapheresis produced roughly between roughly 0.85 and 10 billion PBMCs.

Healthy HIV-negative adults with no recently reported acute infections or vaccinations were included as donors. Every donor was a Caucasian adult living in Nashville, Tennessee, USA. CD4+ T cells were enriched through magnetic negative selection, after which naive cells were positively selected on CD45RA and the remaining negative fraction served as the memory subset. Blood was collected by leukapheresis, and PBMCs were isolated by Ficoll-Histopaque density gradient centrifugation and then cryopreserved in liquid nitrogen vapor phase. Analytical flow cytometry was used to check the purity and quantity of every magnetically sorted T cell population. From each sorted fraction, genomic DNA was isolated and quantified by UV absorbance on a Nanodrop 2000c. There are 14 amino acids in the CDR3, from cysteine to phenylalanine inclusive. Only the CDR3 portion is preserved as DNA: 42 bases, with reading frame beginning at the first base. CDR1 and CDR2, looked up from the germline V gene (reference sequence), are WNHNN and SYGVQD. V is clipped by 6 bases and J by 1 base, and the sequence between their germline boundaries is 9 bases long.

Results the study describes overall, beyond this receptor: Naive subsets generally had larger estimated clonotype richness than memory subsets did. Rarefaction of sorted-subset datasets indicated incomplete sequencing despite the large sequencing depth. Sampling was restricted to blood, and TCR repertoires in tissue are likely to differ from TCR repertoires in blood. Because the study included only a small number of donors, the genetic and exposure-history diversity represented was limited. Sharing across a few donors was observed for around 5% of naive CD4, about 4% of naive CD8, 2% to 2.5% of memory CD4, and roughly 0.4% of memory CD8 clonotypes. Pairwise subsampling led to the expectation that sequencing depth would affect the degree of clonotype sharing among donors. Compared with non-shared clonotypes, clonotypes shared by all four sorted-subset donors had higher generation probabilities.

Using the deep immunoSEQ assay, multiplex PCR amplified TCR CDR3 regions from genomic DNA. Extracted genomic DNA from each cell subset was distributed evenly across all wells of several immunoSEQ 96-well plates, and each plate was treated as a replicate. For sorted subsets, each replicate PCR was loaded with roughly 190 ng genomic DNA, equivalent to approximately 33,000 T cell genomes. Purified libraries were measured with a Qubit 3.0 fluorometer, size-checked on a Bioanalyzer 2100, and measured again with the KAPA Library Quantification kit. Every immunoSEQ 96-well plate was sequenced on a dedicated single-read 150-cycle Illumina NextSeq 550 flow cell. In the original analysis: Because only junctional sequences without quality scores were contained in the immunoSEQ output, filtering matching that applied to full-length reads could not be performed. Sequences were annotated with PyIR, a Python wrapper for IgBLAST v1.9, using IMGT germline references to assign V/J genes and CDR3. Any read was removed if the V/J assignment was weak (E-value above 1e-6), the CDR3 was missing, or the read contained stop codons, out-of-frame junctions, or ambiguous translated residues. V3J clonotypes were defined by identical inferred V gene, J gene, and CDR3 amino acid sequence. Percentage overlap between repertoires was computed as shared unique clonotypes divided by the size of the smaller repertoire. Richness of each repertoire was evaluated using RTK rarefaction, the Chao1 estimator, and Recon v2.1 estimates of unobserved clonotypes. Generation probabilities were computed with OLGA for all TCRbeta clonotypes obtained by the gDNA method from a handful of donors. What TCRdb holds here is the immuneACCESS table cut down to in-frame rearrangements. Part of the clones is not present; checked against another copy, under half of the missing clones reflect an unresolved V gene, and the others are unexplained. V and J calls and clone size come straight from that table; D and trimming were deduced from the DNA. Across this sample there are 2 million to 2.5 million clones, with roughly 90% seen only once. In total, the top ten clones hold approximately 0.4% of the sample.

The receptor chain draws on TRBV10-1 and TRBJ2-2; a weak D assignment points to TRBD1 (6 bases agree). Material for sequencing was naive CD4+ T cells from PBMCs. The cell subset or site label on this specimen signifies: CD45RA+ positively selected. The sequence was collected from a man aged 18 to 35 in good health. Some clones in this sample may be carry-over from other donors' samples. The CDR3 protein: CASSPGQNTGELFF. The DNA reads as follows: TGCGCCAGCAGCCCGGGACAGAACACCGGGGAGCTGTTTTTT.